Presented here are 24 T cell receptor beta chains from one specimen sequenced in a study of patients and donors after allogeneic stem cell transplantation. TCRdb reanalysed the RT-PCR reads using MiXCR and keeps one entry per CDR3 protein. The table includes under 200,000 distinct CDR3 sequences, around 28% detected once. Specimen: blood, either unsorted or a sorted T cell fraction (not recorded which). These receptors all come from a human donor who was either an allogeneic HSCT recipient or a stem cell or donor lymphocyte infusion donor (not recorded which). It is not recorded whose cells these are; they may come from a transplant donor.

This clonotype was counted a few times. The chain has TRBV19 and TRBJ1-2; a possible D gene is TRBD1 (6 bases). Germline V lookup: CDR1 LNHDA, CDR2 SQIVND (reference sequence). V was trimmed by 7 bases and J by 3 bases, leaving 15 bases between them. The CDR3 covers 14 residues. The CDR3 reads CASNLGQRYYGYTF. CDR3 DNA: TGTGCCAGTAACCTAGGACAGCGATACTATGGCTACACCTTC.

A few counts support this clonotype. This chain uses TRBV10-3 with TRBJ2-1; 11 nucleotides agree with TRBD2. CDR1 and CDR2 (germline): ENHRY, SYGVKD. The CDR3 extends over 14 amino acids. The junction had 9 bases not matched to a gene; V was cut back by 8 bases and J by 9 bases. DNA of the CDR3: TGTGCCATCCGGGGGCGACTAGCGGGGACTGAGCAGTTCTTC. Translating gives CAIRGRLAGTEQFF.

This clonotype was observed a few times. J is TRBJ2-5 and V is TRBV12-3 or TRBV12-4; 7 bases map to TRBD1. The V gene end was trimmed by 3 bases and the J gene end by 5 bases; junction bases not matched to a gene: 9. The CDR3 sequence is 15 residues long. The CDR3 protein is CASSLGTASLETQYF. The CDR3 nucleotides are TGTGCCAGCAGTTTGGGGACAGCGTCGTTGGAGACCCAGTACTTC.

Only a few counts were recorded for this clonotype. The chain carries TRBV4-1 and TRBJ1-4; D is unresolved. The ends were cut back, 3 bases at V and 6 bases at J, with 20 bases in the middle. CDR3 length: 17 amino acids. Per the germline V gene, CDR1 is MGHRA and CDR2 is YSYEKL. The chain's CDR3 is CASSHLGGYVYHEKLFF. The CDR3 coding sequence is TGCGCCAGCAGCCATCTGGGCGGCTACGTGTATCATGAAAAACTGTTTTTT.

The CDR3 DNA sequence: TGTGCCAGCTCACAACCGGGACAGAAATCCTACGAGCAGTACTTC. Residues: CASSQPGQKSYEQYF. The chain has TRBV18 and TRBJ2-7, with 7 bases lining up with TRBD1. The length of the CDR3 is 15 residues. Germline trimming cut 4 bases from V and 1 base from J; bases unmatched to any gene: 7. Germline values: CDR1 KGHSH, CDR2 LQKENI.

This clonotype was detected only a few times. The chain employs TRBV12-3 or TRBV12-4 and TRBJ1-2, with 8 bases lining up with TRBD1. This CDR3 is built from 14 residues. V shed 6 bases and J 4 bases; nucleotides not matched to a gene: 7. The CDR3 loop is CASSFETGGYGYTF. The DNA of the CDR3 is TGTGCCAGCAGCTTCGAAACAGGGGGCTATGGCTACACCTTC.

This chain links TRBV7-9 with TRBJ1-5, with D possibly matching TRBD1 (5 bases). Germline lookup yields CDR1 SEHNR and CDR2 FQNEAQ (reference sequence). Trimming took off 5 bases at V and 0 bases at J, with 11 bases between the two ends. This CDR3 contains 15 residues. CDR3 loop: CASSPGLFSNQPQHF. CDR3 nucleotides: TGTGCCAGCAGCCCGGGACTCTTTAGCAATCAGCCCCAGCATTTT.

This clonotype occurred many times. The chain is built from TRBV10-3 and TRBJ1-1, with D possibly being TRBD1 (6 bases). CDR3 length: 14 amino acids. Trimming removed 0 bases from V and 6 bases from J, with 11 bases in between. Germline values: CDR1 ENHRY, CDR2 SYGVKD. CDR3 coding DNA: TGTGCCATCAGTGAGTCAGGGGGTAGGGCTGAAGCTTTCTTT. Residues: CAISESGGRAEAFF.

This clonotype appeared a few times. This rearrangement joins TRBV5-1 to TRBJ1-1; D remains ambiguous. The CDR3 is 14 residues long. Trimming removed 5 bases at V and 0 bases at J, with 11 bases between. Germline CDR1 reads SGHRS; CDR2 reads YFSETQ. DNA for the CDR3: TGCGCCAGCAGTCGGCTCCCCATGAACACTGAAGCTTTCTTT. Translating gives CASSRLPMNTEAFF.

V and J are TRBV6-5 and TRBJ2-3, with 8 bases fitting TRBD1. The V segment lost 7 bases and the J segment 0 bases; nucleotides outside the gene matches: 6. Germline lookup yields CDR1 MNHEY and CDR2 SVGAGI. The CDR3 sequence is 15 residues long. DNA of the CDR3: TGTGCCAGCACCTCGGACAGGGCGAGCACAGATACGCAGTATTTT. It codes for CASTSDRASTDTQYF.

This clonotype was recorded many times. The genes are TRBV29-1 and TRBJ1-2, with D maybe TRBD1 (5 bases). CDR3 length equals 10 residues. The V end was cut by 1 base, the J end by 8 bases, with 5 bases between. Germline-derived CDR1 and CDR2 are SQVTM and ANQGSEA. The CDR3 protein is CSVEGGGYTF. CDR3 DNA sequence: TGCAGCGTTGAAGGGGGCGGCTACACCTTC.

The chain has TRBV6-5 and TRBJ2-1; D not resolved. The CDR3 sequence is 13 residues long. V lost 6 bases to trimming and J lost 8 bases, with 14 bases between them. Germline assignment: CDR1 MNHEY and CDR2 SVGAGI. Here the CDR3 reads CASSPSSRYEQFF. CDR3 nucleotides: TGTGCCAGCAGCCCATCTTCAAGGTATGAGCAGTTCTTC.

The chain couples TRBV25-1 to TRBJ2-3; D possibly corresponds to TRBD2 (5 bases). Germline CDR1 and CDR2: MGHDK and SYGVNS. Trimming left V 1 base short and J 5 bases short, with 10 bases between. The CDR3 has 14 amino acids. The CDR3 reads CASSEFGVGDTQYF. Here the CDR3 DNA reads TGTGCCAGCAGTGAATTCGGGGTAGGAGATACGCAGTATTTT.

The rearrangement links TRBV28 to TRBJ1-5, with 7 bases identical to TRBD1. V lost 7 bases to trimming and J lost 3 bases; unmatched junction nucleotides: 12. This CDR3 spans 16 amino acids. Looked up from germline, CDR1 is MDHEN and CDR2 is SYDVKM. CDR3 protein: CASTLSRQGINQPQHF. The CDR3, as DNA: TGTGCCAGCACCTTATCGCGACAGGGAATCAATCAGCCCCAGCATTTT.

This clonotype was counted only a few times. The chain has TRBV5-5 and TRBJ2-7, with D tentatively TRBD2 (5 bases). Germline V gene data show CDR1 as SGHKS and CDR2 as YYEKEE (reference sequence). CDR3 length: 14 residues. The germline V and J ends were trimmed by 6 bases and 2 bases, with 15 bases remaining between them. CDR3 protein: CASTLLASPYEQYF. The CDR3 nucleotides are TGTGCCAGCACTCTTCTAGCTTCCCCCTACGAGCAGTACTTC. Looking up the rest from reference TRBV5-5 and TRBJ2-7 gives the full variable domain: DAGVTQSPTHLIKTRGQQVTLRCSPISGHKSVSWYQQVLGQGPQFIFQYYEKEERGRGNFPDRFSARQFPNYSSELNVNALLLGDSALYLCASTLLASPYEQYFGPGTRLTVT.

This clonotype appeared once. This sequence joins TRBV4-2 and TRBJ1-2; D is uncertain. The CDR3 is 13 residues long. CDR1 is LGHNA and CDR2 is YNFKEQ in the germline V gene. Trimming pared 0 bases from V and 7 bases from J, leaving 9 bases between. CDR3 nucleotides: TGTGCCAGCAGCCAAGAGGGATCGAGTGGCTACACCTTC. Translated, it gives CASSQEGSSGYTF.

V is TRBV4-1 and J is TRBJ2-1; D remains ambiguous. Trimming cost V 3 bases and J 10 bases, with 16 bases left between them. Per the germline V gene, CDR1 is MGHRA and CDR2 is YSYEKL. This CDR3 contains 14 residues. DNA of the CDR3: TGCGCCAGCAGCCAGGGATCTGAGGCCATCGAGCAGTTCTTC. It codes for CASSQGSEAIEQFF.

V usage is TRBV5-5 and J usage is TRBJ2-1; no clear D. CDR1 SGHKS and CDR2 YYEKEE come from the germline V gene (reference sequence). The ends were cut back, 7 bases at V and 1 base at J, with 9 bases in the middle. This CDR3 has 13 residues. DNA of the CDR3: TGTGCCAGCCGGACGGCTTCCTACAATGAGCAGTTCTTC. Protein: CASRTASYNEQFF.

A few counts support this clonotype. The rearrangement links TRBV20-1 to TRBJ2-7, with D uncertain. The CDR3 is 13 amino acids. Germline CDR1 DFQATT, CDR2 SNEGSKA (reference sequence). Trimming took 5 bases from V and 7 from J, leaving 18 bases between them. The CDR3, as DNA: TGCAGTGCTCGTAGGGTTCCACTCCGGGAGCAGTACTTC. Translated: CSARRVPLREQYF.

For the CDR3, the DNA is TGCAGTGCTAGGGGACTAGCGGGAGGGCCCTACGAGCAGTACTTC. Its translation is CSARGLAGGPYEQYF. V is TRBV20-1 and J is TRBJ2-7, with 16 nucleotides matching TRBD2. With V trimmed by 3 bases and J by 2 bases, 1 base remained unmatched. Germline V gene sequence: CDR1 DFQATT, CDR2 SNEGSKA (reference sequence). This CDR3 comprises 15 residues.

The chain links TRBV6-2 or TRBV6-3 to TRBJ2-1; D not resolved. The length of the CDR3 is 11 residues. The germline CDR1 and CDR2 sequences are MNHEY and SVGEGT. V was clipped by 7 bases and J by 9 bases, with 10 bases between them. DNA for the CDR3: TGTGCCAGCACTTCCTTTGTTGAGCAGTTCTTC. Its translation is CASTSFVEQFF.

This sequence joins TRBV6-5 and TRBJ2-7; 7 bases map to TRBD1. Trimming at V came to 6 bases and at J to 7 bases, leaving 6 bases not matched to a gene. CDR3 length: 12 residues. Germline assignment: CDR1 MNHEY and CDR2 SVGAGI. CDR3 bases: TGTGCCAGCAGCAGACAGGGAATAGAGCAGTACTTC. Encoded protein: CASSRQGIEQYF.

The chain has TRBV6-5 and TRBJ2-7; D tentatively fits TRBD1 or TRBD2 (5 bases each). The CDR3 extends over 15 amino acids. The V gene lost 7 bases and the J gene lost 0 bases, with 16 bases spanning the gap. Germline CDR1 is MNHEY and CDR2 is SVGAGI. The CDR3 here is CASTPVPGPSYEQYF. The CDR3 DNA reads as TGTGCCAGCACTCCCGTTCCGGGGCCCTCCTACGAGCAGTACTTC.

V is TRBV20-1 and J is TRBJ2-3, with a possible D match to TRBD1 (6 bases). The CDR3 loop spans 14 amino acids. From germline, CDR1 is DFQATT and CDR2 SNEGSKA (reference sequence). The germline V and J ends were trimmed by 0 bases and 3 bases, with 10 bases remaining between them. The CDR3 sequence: CSARDPTGTDTQYF. The CDR3 coding sequence is TGCAGTGCTAGAGACCCAACAGGGACAGATACGCAGTATTTT.